Presented here are 15 T cell receptor beta chains from one specimen sequenced in a study of shared clonotypes between healthy human individuals. Repertoires were generated with immunoSEQ multiplex PCR, while TCRdb's copy carries only in-frame clones and drops some. The sample lists roughly 2 million clones, about 95% occurring once. The naive CD8 population came from CD45RO-negative cells selected for CCR7, without terminally differentiated effector memory CD45RA+ cells. Sequences were obtained from naive CD8+ T cells sorted from blood. These receptors all stem from a man younger than 30 in good health.

The genes are TRBV5-1 and TRBJ1-4; the D gene is possibly TRBD1 (5 bases). The CDR3 sequence is 14 residues long. Looked up from germline, CDR1 is SGHRS and CDR2 is YFSETQ. Between the trimmed V and J ends, which lost 5 bases and 6 bases, there was a span of 14 bases. CDR3 amino acids: CASRGGRDYEKLFF. CDR3 coding DNA: TGCGCCAGCAGGGGAGGCAGGGATTATGAAAAACTGTTTTTT.

The J gene is TRBJ1-5, the V gene TRBV19; a possible D gene is TRBD1 (5 bases). V dropped 2 bases and J dropped 7 bases, with 12 bases sitting between them. The germline gives CDR1 LNHDA, CDR2 SQIVND (reference sequence). CDR3 size: 14 residues. CDR3 region: CASSIRPGWQPQHF. CDR3 nucleotides: TGTGCCAGTAGTATACGTCCAGGGTGGCAGCCCCAGCATTTT.

In the case of this clone: At one boundary the junction diverges from the germline segment, which might be a read error. The V call is TRBV7-7, the J call TRBJ1-4, with D uncertain. The germline V gene encodes CDR1 SSHAT and CDR2 FNYEAQ (reference sequence). The CDR3 has 13 residues. The CDR3 reads CASSLGTSEKLFF. The CDR3 DNA follows: TGTGCTAGCAGCTTAGGAACAAGCGAAAAACTGTTTTTT.

The chain recombines TRBV4-1 with TRBJ2-7; no firm D call. V gave up 1 base and J gave up 7 bases, with 11 bases separating them. Germline values: CDR1 MGHRA, CDR2 YSYEKL. The CDR3 is 13 amino acids. CDR3 in DNA: TGCGCCAGCAGCCAAGTGACGTCTGGGGAGCAGTACTTC. Amino acid sequence: CASSQVTSGEQYF.

This clone showed up just a few times. The CDR3 region has the DNA TGTGCCAGCAGTGTGAACAAGGCCTACGAGCAGTACTTC. It is translated as CASSVNKAYEQYF. This chain links TRBV6-1 with TRBJ2-7; D call uncertain. Per germline, CDR1 MNHNS and CDR2 SASEGT. Trimming stripped 4 bases from V and 2 bases from J, with 9 bases between. This CDR3 has 13 amino acids.

This clone has a single count. The chain uses TRBV7-8 and TRBJ1-3; D uncertain. The germline CDR1 and CDR2 sequences are SGHVS and FQNEAQ. CDR3 size: 13 residues. V was shortened by 1 base and J by 8 bases, with 9 bases between the two germline ends. In nucleotides, the CDR3 is TGTGCCAGCAGCTTAGTCCCGGGAGACACCATATATTTT. It specifies CASSLVPGDTIYF.

CDR3 in amino acids: CASSLAGLAEAYEQYF. CDR3 DNA sequence: TGTGCCAGCAGCTTAGCGGGACTAGCGGAGGCCTACGAGCAGTACTTC. The chain recombines TRBV7-8 with TRBJ2-7; 11 bases fit TRBD2. Germline V gene sequence: CDR1 SGHVS, CDR2 FQNEAQ. CDR3 length equals 16 residues. Unmatched junction bases numbered 3, after V lost 0 bases and J lost 2 bases.

J is TRBJ1-1 and V is TRBV7-9; no definite D call. V was shortened by 10 bases and J by 2 bases, with 17 bases between the two germline ends. Germline CDR1 is SEHNR and CDR2 is FQNEAQ (reference sequence). The CDR3 loop spans 14 amino acids. This CDR3 reads CATEGILINTEAFF. The CDR3 region has the DNA TGTGCCACCGAGGGAATCCTAATTAACACTGAAGCTTTCTTT.

The rearrangement uses TRBV19 and TRBJ2-2, with TRBD1 identical over 7 bases. The CDR3 has 18 residues. The germline CDR1 and CDR2 sequences are LNHDA and SQIVND (reference sequence). Unmatched junction bases numbered 13, after V lost 6 bases and J lost 0 bases. This chain's CDR3 is CASSSTHLTGANTGELFF. The CDR3 DNA is TGTGCCAGTAGCTCGACCCACCTTACAGGGGCGAACACCGGGGAGCTGTTTTTT.

The V call is TRBV4-3, the J call TRBJ2-1; a weak D match, TRBD2 (6 bases). The CDR3 covers 17 residues. Trimming pared 1 base from V and 5 bases from J, leaving 18 bases between. Germline V gene lookup returns CDR1 LGHNA and CDR2 YSLEER. The CDR3 spells CASSQGPVEGRNNEQFF. CDR3 DNA sequence: TGCGCCAGCAGCCAAGGGCCGGTGGAGGGCAGAAACAATGAGCAGTTCTTC.

The chain combines TRBV4-3 with TRBJ1-1; D possibly corresponds to TRBD1 (5 bases). Germline V gene lookup returns CDR1 LGHNA and CDR2 YSLEER. The V and J ends lost 0 bases and 8 bases respectively, with 10 bases between them. The CDR3 spans 13 residues. The CDR3 coding sequence is TGCGCCAGCAGCCAAGATGGGGGGGTGGAAGCTTTCTTT. It specifies CASSQDGGVEAFF.

The chain joins TRBV7-9 to TRBJ2-7; 10 bases line up with TRBD1. This CDR3 region has 16 residues. V trimming: 1 base; J trimming: 0 bases; junction bases outside the gene matches: 3. Germline V gene lookup returns CDR1 SEHNR and CDR2 FQNEAQ (reference sequence). The CDR3 coding sequence is TGTGCCAGCAGCTTAGTCGGGACAGGGGACTCCTACGAGCAGTACTTC. It specifies CASSLVGTGDSYEQYF.

The gene calls are TRBV5-4 and TRBJ2-7; D unresolved. CDR1 and CDR2 (germline): SGHNT, YYREEE (reference sequence). With 0 bases removed from V and 5 bases from J, the gap between germline ends came to 12 bases. The CDR3 has 14 residues. CDR3 nucleotides: TGTGCCAGCAGCTTGGAACACTCTCGGGACGAGCAGTACTTC. Translating it yields CASSLEHSRDEQYF.

The chain has TRBV13 and TRBJ1-1; no clear D gene. The germline V gene encodes CDR1 PRHDT and CDR2 FYEKMQ (reference sequence). The CDR3 is 13 residues long. The ends were cut back, 5 bases at V and 1 base at J, with 8 bases in the middle. CDR3 amino acids: CASSATENTEAFF. CDR3 DNA sequence: TGTGCCAGCAGCGCCACAGAGAACACTGAAGCTTTCTTT.

The chain recombines TRBV13 with TRBJ2-1, with 7 bases aligning to TRBD1. The V and J ends lost 3 bases and 2 bases, in that order; junction bases with no gene match: 4. The length of the CDR3 is 15 residues. Germline V gives CDR1 PRHDT, CDR2 FYEKMQ (reference sequence). CDR3 protein: CASSFTGQAYNEQFF. The CDR3 nucleotides read TGTGCCAGCAGCTTTACAGGACAGGCCTACAATGAGCAGTTCTTC.